This T cell receptor (beta chain) was recorded in a study of Ad26.COV2.S vaccination and SARS-CoV-2 variants. For the study at large: A COV1001 Ad26.COV2.S trial-arm participant provided the sample. Intramuscularly, Ad26.COV2.S was given either once or twice, 56 days apart. Study observations and caveats: Reports say spike-specific CD8+ and CD4+ T cell responses covered substantial breadth after vaccination.

Treatment defined: roughly 19 received Ad26.COV2.S at low or high dose, single or two shots; 5 received placebo; per-sample allocation not given. Sampling was done on day 63 after the first vaccine or placebo injection. In regard to this clone: Its matching antigen is unknown.

Method: immunoSEQ multiplex PCR; TCRdb's copy keeps in-frame clones and lacks some. Among 440,000 or so clones listed, about nine tenths were seen once. The CDR3 extends over 13 amino acids. V was clipped by 4 bases and J by 9 bases, with 16 bases between them. CDR1 and CDR2 (germline): SQVTM, ANQGSEA. The source of this sequence is a person between 18 and 65 years old who received the Ad26.COV2.S COVID-19 vaccine or a placebo. This chain uses TRBV29-1 with TRBJ2-1, with D uncertain. The sequencing here drew on peripheral blood, taken in a trial of Ad26.COV2.S vaccine versus placebo. CDR3 coding DNA: TGCAGCGTTGCGGTTATCGGTTTGGCTGAGCAGTTCTTC. Translating gives CSVAVIGLAEQFF.